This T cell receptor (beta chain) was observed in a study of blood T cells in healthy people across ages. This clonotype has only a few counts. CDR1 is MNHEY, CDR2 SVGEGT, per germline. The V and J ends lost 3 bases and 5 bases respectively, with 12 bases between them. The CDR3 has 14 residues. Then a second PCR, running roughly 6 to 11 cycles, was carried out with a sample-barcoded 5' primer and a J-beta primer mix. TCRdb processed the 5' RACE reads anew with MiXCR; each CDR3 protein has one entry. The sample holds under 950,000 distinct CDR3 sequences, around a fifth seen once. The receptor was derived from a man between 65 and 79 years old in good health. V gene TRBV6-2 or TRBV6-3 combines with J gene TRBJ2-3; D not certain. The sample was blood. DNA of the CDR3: TGTGCCAGCAGTTATCAACGTGGTAGAGATACGCAGTATTTT. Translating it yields CASSYQRGRDTQYF.